This TCR beta chain was observed in a study of post-analysis software for immune sequencing data. As to this clonotype: Its antigen is currently unknown.

The V gene's germline CDR1 is MGHDK and CDR2 SYGVNS. Trimming cost V 3 bases and J 7 bases; bases outside gene matches: 4. The CDR3 extends over 14 amino acids. Unique molecular identifiers were carried by the TCR beta cDNA libraries. Some 500,000 cDNA molecules were recovered from an input of roughly 0.95 to 10 million T cells. TCRdb recomputed calls from the PCR reads with MiXCR, one row per CDR3 protein. The sample records about 540,000 distinct CDR3 sequences, roughly 34% being singletons. Whole-study results and caveats: Higher frequency in patients than in controls was seen for five TRBV segments, with TRBV5-6, TRBV5-1 and TRBV20-1 among them.

The clonotype originates from a girl aged 2-17 years with multiple sclerosis. The chain couples TRBV25-1 to TRBJ1-4; the match to TRBD1 covers 8 bases. The sample comprised blood. In nucleotides, the CDR3 is TGTGCCAGCAGTGACAGGGGGCCAGGTGAAAAACTGTTTTTT. Amino acids: CASSDRGPGEKLFF. Full variable domain (rest looked up from reference TRBV25-1 and TRBJ1-4): EADIYQTPRYLVIGTGKKITLECSQTMGHDKMYWYQQDPGMELHLIHYSYGVNSTEKGDLSSESTVSRIRTEHFPLTLESARPSHTSQYLCASSDRGPGEKLFFGSGTQLSVL.